This TCR beta chain was recorded in a study of cytomegalovirus exposure and HLA in healthy donors. The CDR3 runs 16 residues. CDR1 is SGDLS, CDR2 YYNGEE, per germline. V lost 4 bases to trimming and J lost 3 bases; unmatched junction nucleotides: 10. The sample holds one count of this clone. The target antigen is unknown. Study-wide findings and caveats: Being indistinguishable, some V segments were excluded, TRBV6-2 and TRBV6-3 among them. An analysis was carried out later, and it reportedly showed fewer N-insertions in an Asian-associated ancestry cluster than the 666-donor mean.

Unrecorded immune exposures were likely, despite nominal health at sampling. 60 Vbeta and 13 Jbeta primers were used in PCR. Generated by immunoSEQ multiplex PCR, the TCRdb table keeps only in-frame clones and is missing some. The data show some 140,000 clones, 70% to 85% seen once. The sample consisted of PBMCs. The chain employs TRBV9 and TRBJ2-3; 8 positions match TRBD2. This TCR came from a man aged 25 to 40 in good health and CMV-seronegative. This CDR3 is CASSPILSGGTDTQYF. DNA for the CDR3: TGTGCCAGCAGCCCAATCCTAAGCGGGGGTACAGATACGCAGTATTTT.